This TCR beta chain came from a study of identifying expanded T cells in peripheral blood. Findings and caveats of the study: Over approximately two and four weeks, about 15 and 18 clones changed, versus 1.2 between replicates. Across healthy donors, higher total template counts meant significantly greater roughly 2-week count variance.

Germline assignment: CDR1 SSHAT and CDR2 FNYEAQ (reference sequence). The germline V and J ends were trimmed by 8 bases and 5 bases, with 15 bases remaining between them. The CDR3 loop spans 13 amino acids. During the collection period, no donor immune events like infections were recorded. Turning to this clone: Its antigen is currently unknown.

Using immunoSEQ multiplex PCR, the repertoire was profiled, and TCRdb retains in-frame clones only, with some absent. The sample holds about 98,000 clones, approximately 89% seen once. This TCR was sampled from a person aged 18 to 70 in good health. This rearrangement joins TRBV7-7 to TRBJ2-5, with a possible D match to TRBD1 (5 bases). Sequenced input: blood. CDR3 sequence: CASSTQGWETQYF. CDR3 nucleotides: TGTGCCAGCTCAACCCAGGGTTGGGAGACCCAGTACTTC.